The 20 T cell receptor beta chains presented below share a single source sample, sequenced in a study of human T cells and chemical hapten exposure. One entry per CDR3 protein results from TCRdb running MiXCR on the RACE reads. The sample has about 120,000 distinct CDR3 sequences; about 12% are singletons. Indicated time point: patch test 1, 2 weeks after DPC sensitization. The treatment was: therapeutic diphenylcyclopropenone sensitization with weekly scalp DPC. Material: whole blood, obtained in connection with sensitization to the hapten diphenylcyclopropenone (DPC). Receptor source: a woman aged 50 to 60 with alopecia areata. Some clones in this sample may be carry-over from other donors' samples.

Only one count was recorded for this clonotype. The chain carries TRBV5-1 and TRBJ2-1; tentative D call: TRBD2 (8 bases). The CDR3 is made up of 16 amino acids. The V end was cut by 4 bases, the J end by 2 bases, with 16 bases between. Germline lookup yields CDR1 SGHRS and CDR2 YFSETQ. Here the CDR3 reads CASSKGLGGTYNEQFF. The CDR3 nucleotides are TGCGCCAGCAGCAAGGGACTAGGGGGCACCTACAATGAGCAGTTCTTC.

This clonotype has a count of ten or more. This chain joins TRBV4-1 and TRBJ1-2; D not certain. This CDR3 spans 15 amino acids. Trimming pared 1 base from V and 1 base from J, leaving 10 bases between. CDR1 is MGHRA, CDR2 YSYEKL, per germline. CDR3 sequence reads: CASSQAQQRNYGYTF. The CDR3 region has the DNA TGCGCCAGCAGCCAAGCACAGCAGCGTAACTATGGCTACACCTTC.

The sample holds many counts of this clonotype. The DNA of the CDR3 is TGCGCCAGCAGCCGTGTGGGTAGCACCTACGAGCAGTACTTC. Protein product: CASSRVGSTYEQYF. The chain couples TRBV4-1 to TRBJ2-7, with unresolved D. The V end lost 4 bases, the J end lost 2 bases, and 12 bases lay between the germline ends. The CDR3 length is 14 residues. The V gene's germline CDR1 is MGHRA and CDR2 YSYEKL.

This clonotype occurred a few times. The chain joins TRBV5-4 to TRBJ2-5; 12 bases are a match to TRBD2. CDR3 length: 16 amino acids. Trimming took 8 bases from V and 0 from J; bases not matched to a gene: 8. Germline values: CDR1 SGHNT, CDR2 YYREEE (reference sequence). CDR3 amino acids: CASQRRTSGDQETQYF. CDR3 sequence (DNA): TGTGCCAGTCAGAGAAGGACTAGCGGGGACCAAGAGACCCAGTACTTC.

This clonotype was found a few times. The V gene is TRBV6-6, the J gene TRBJ2-2, with 9 bases aligning to TRBD1. Unmatched junction bases numbered 4, after V lost 5 bases and J lost 0 bases. The CDR3 runs 16 residues. Germline V gives CDR1 MNHNY, CDR2 SVGAGI (reference sequence). CDR3 DNA sequence: TGTGCCAGCAGTCGGACAGGGGAAGCGAACACCGGGGAGCTGTTTTTT. It encodes CASSRTGEANTGELFF.

This clonotype has just a few counts. This chain joins TRBV7-2 and TRBJ1-1; D call uncertain. In germline, CDR1 is SGHTA, CDR2 FQGNSA. Trimming stripped 2 bases from V and 7 bases from J, with 20 bases between. This CDR3 has 16 amino acids. DNA of the CDR3: TGTGCCAGCAGCTTACATACCCGCGGCAGCGGGAGTGAAGCTTTCTTT. Amino acid sequence: CASSLHTRGSGSEAFF.

This clonotype was seen repeatedly, ten times or more. The chain joins TRBV29-1 to TRBJ1-2; TRBD1 matches 12 bases. CDR1 SQVTM and CDR2 ANQGSEA come from the germline V gene. With 0 bases clipped from V and 4 bases from J, the junction kept 15 bases outside the gene matches. The CDR3 consists of 19 residues. The CDR3 DNA sequence: TGCAGCGTTGAAGACCTAACCGGGGACAGGGGGCTGGTATCCTATGGCTACACCTTC. The encoded protein is CSVEDLTGDRGLVSYGYTF.

The chain recombines TRBV24-1 with TRBJ1-5, with no clear D. Germline V gives CDR1 KGHDR, CDR2 SFDVKD. The CDR3 spans 14 residues. The V gene lost 3 bases and the J gene lost 7 bases, with 12 bases spanning the gap. CDR3 loop: CATSDAVSGQPQHF. The CDR3 DNA sequence: TGTGCCACCAGTGATGCGGTCAGTGGCCAGCCCCAGCATTTT.

The chain links TRBV7-9 to TRBJ1-1; perhaps TRBD1 as D (5 bases). CDR1 and CDR2 from the germline V gene are SEHNR and FQNEAQ (reference sequence). The CDR3 has 17 residues. V lost 0 bases and J 5 bases, leaving 19 bases between the germline ends. The CDR3: CASSLAPEGRGKTEAFF. The DNA for the CDR3 is TGTGCCAGCAGCTTAGCCCCTGAGGGGCGGGGCAAGACTGAAGCTTTCTTT.

This clonotype has just a few counts. V is TRBV7-9 and J is TRBJ1-6, with no clear D. This CDR3 is built from 13 residues. The germline V gene encodes CDR1 SEHNR and CDR2 FQNEAQ (reference sequence). Deletions cut 7 bases from V and 4 bases from J, with 8 bases between. The CDR3 coding sequence is TGTGCCAGCACGAGCGAATATAATTCACCCCTCCACTTT. Encoded protein: CASTSEYNSPLHF.

This clonotype was seen only a few times. V gene TRBV6-5 combines with J gene TRBJ2-1; 10 bases map to TRBD1. Losses at the gene ends were 6 bases for V and 8 bases for J; bases not matched to a gene: 7. This CDR3 region has 14 residues. Germline V gene lookup returns CDR1 MNHEY and CDR2 SVGAGI. Written as DNA, the CDR3 is TGTGCCAGCAGCCGGGACAGGGGTTTAGATGAGCAGTTCTTC. It codes for CASSRDRGLDEQFF.

Regarding this clonotype: Germline is not matched at one junction end, which may reflect a read error. The chain combines TRBV5-6 with TRBJ2-1, with TRBD2 as a possible D gene (5 bases). Germline lookup yields CDR1 SGHDT and CDR2 YYEEEE. The CDR3 runs 16 residues. The CDR3 reads CVSSFATGTRYNEQFF. The CDR3 DNA reads TGTGTCAGCAGCTTCGCTACGGGAACTCGCTACAATGAGCAGTTCTTC.

At least ten counts were recorded for this clonotype. This rearrangement joins TRBV5-8 to TRBJ2-5; 7 bases line up with TRBD1. V dropped 4 bases and J dropped 5; count of bases not matched to a gene: 11. The length of the CDR3 is 15 residues. The germline V gene has CDR1 SGHTS and CDR2 YDEGEE. The CDR3 is CASSRVKGGWETQYF. The CDR3 DNA reads TGTGCCAGCAGCCGCGTTAAAGGGGGCTGGGAGACCCAGTACTTC.

The sample holds many counts of this clonotype. The chain combines TRBV6-5 with TRBJ1-2, with D possibly matching TRBD1 (6 bases). Trimming took off 6 bases at V and 2 bases at J, with 10 bases between the two ends. The CDR3 runs to 13 residues. Germline V gene lookup returns CDR1 MNHEY and CDR2 SVGAGI. As DNA, the CDR3 is TGTGCCAGCAGAAGGGGGGTGAACTATGGCTACACCTTC. Its protein product is CASRRGVNYGYTF.

This clonotype was seen ten or more times. J is TRBJ2-7 and V is TRBV28, with D perhaps TRBD2 (6 bases). V was trimmed by 4 bases and J by 3 bases, leaving 10 bases between them. The CDR3 covers 13 residues. The germline gives CDR1 MDHEN, CDR2 SYDVKM. The CDR3 is CASSSPGSYEQYF. CDR3 coding DNA: TGTGCCAGCAGTTCACCCGGGAGCTACGAGCAGTACTTC. Based on the CDR3 plus reference TRBV28 and TRBJ2-7, the full variable domain is DVKVTQSSRYLVKRTGEKVFLECVQDMDHENMFWYRQDPGLGLRLIYFSYDVKMKEKGDIPEGYSVSREKKERFSLILESASTNQTSMYLCASSSPGSYEQYFGPGTRLTVT.

The genes are TRBV12-3 or TRBV12-4 and TRBJ2-7; the match to TRBD1 covers 10 bases. CDR3 length: 14 residues. J was trimmed by 3 bases and V by 7 bases; bases with no gene match: 6. The CDR3 sequence is CASTPGQGIYEQYF. The CDR3 nucleotides read TGTGCCAGCACCCCGGGACAGGGGATCTACGAGCAGTACTTC.

The J gene is TRBJ1-1, the V gene TRBV4-3, with D unclear. Trimming removed 0 bases from V and 8 bases from J, with 10 bases in between. The CDR3 totals 13 residues. Germline V lookup: CDR1 LGHNA, CDR2 YSLEER. The CDR3: CASSQESAREAFF. CDR3 in DNA: TGCGCCAGCAGCCAAGAGTCTGCCAGGGAAGCTTTCTTT.

The chain links TRBV6-5 to TRBJ2-7; the match to TRBD1 covers 10 bases. CDR3 length: 14 residues. V gave up 5 bases and J gave up 6 bases; unmatched junction bases: 7. Per the germline V gene, CDR1 is MNHEY and CDR2 is SVGAGI. The CDR3: CASSPGQGRREQYF. In nucleotides, the CDR3 is TGTGCCAGCAGTCCGGGACAGGGGCGTCGCGAGCAGTACTTC.

The sample holds a few counts of this clonotype. One junction end disagrees with the germline gene, perhaps due to a read error. This rearrangement joins TRBV5-6 to TRBJ1-4; 8 bases are shared with TRBD1. This CDR3 has 12 amino acids. Germline assignment: CDR1 SGHDT and CDR2 YYEEEE. The CDR3 reads CASRSGTGRGSF. The CDR3 coding sequence is TGTGCCAGCAGATCAGGGACAGGCCGCGGGAGTTTT.

This clonotype was detected many times. The chain links TRBV2 to TRBJ2-7; 10 bases agree with TRBD1. The CDR3 totals 15 residues. Losses at the gene ends were 4 bases for V and 4 bases for J; bases not matched to a gene: 7. CDR1 and CDR2 from the germline V gene are SNHLY and FYNNEI. The CDR3 region has the DNA TGTGCCAGCAGTGCCCAGACAGGGGGCACATACGAGCAGTACTTC. Residues: CASSAQTGGTYEQYF.